Sequencing of this T cell receptor beta chain was carried out in a study of identifying expanded T cells in peripheral blood. This CDR3 is 14 amino acids long. V lost 4 bases, J lost 7 bases, and 13 bases lay in between. Germline V gene lookup returns CDR1 KGHSH and CDR2 LQKENI. Sequencing was performed with immunoSEQ multiplex PCR; in TCRdb, only in-frame clones are kept and a portion is missing. Here the sample spans approximately 120,000 clones, about 87% being singletons. This clone was seen just once. The sample consisted of blood. The TCR sequence derives from a person between 18 and 70 years old in good health. The chain joins TRBV18 to TRBJ1-4; D unresolved. The CDR3 loop reads CASSLGSFGEKLFF. The CDR3 DNA sequence: TGTGCCAGCTCACTGGGGAGTTTCGGTGAAAAACTGTTTTTT.